Sequencing of this T cell receptor (beta chain) was carried out in a study of graft-versus-host responses after intestinal transplantation. Study-level points and caveats: Early after transplant, HvG clones declined as circulating GvH clones peaked.

The sample holds one count of this clone. No antigen is known for it. The method was immunoSEQ multiplex PCR; TCRdb's version includes in-frame clones alone and lacks a portion of them. The repertoire holds almost 55,000 clones, under 95% seen once, with about 6% in the top ten. The sample in question was PBMCs, obtained nearly 670 days after intestinal transplant. The clonotype originates from a human patient who received an intestinal transplant, so some T cells may come from the graft donor.

DNA of the CDR3: TGTGCCAGCAGCTTCGACGGGTATGGCTACACCTTC. Protein product: CASSFDGYGYTF. The chain is built from TRBV11-2 and TRBJ1-2, with unresolved D. The V end lost 3 bases, the J end lost 5 bases, and 7 bases lay between the germline ends. The CDR3 length is 12 residues. Germline V gene sequence: CDR1 SGHAT, CDR2 FQNNGV.